This T cell receptor (beta chain) is from a study of blood T cell repertoires in COVID-19. The overall study: Sites in the United States, Italy and Spain provided acute and convalescent COVID-19 samples. Sources were T cells, B-cell-depleted T cells, or PBMCs; the material itself was cDNA or gDNA.

V lost 3 bases and J lost 3, with 9 bases in between. The germline V gene encodes CDR1 MNHEY and CDR2 SVGEGT. The CDR3 loop spans 13 amino acids. Individuals aged roughly 18 to 90 years were recruited from roughly 22 US areas. Original methodology: It was from reference gene primer amplification that nucleated cell counts were estimated. Clones were read by immunoSEQ multiplex PCR, and TCRdb kept only the in-frame ones, dropping some. For V, J and clone size, that table is used; D and trimming come from the DNA. This sample has approximately 240,000 clones; roughly 87% occur once, and the top ten carry more than 5%.

The sample comprised PBMCs or T cells enriched from blood (not recorded which). V and J are TRBV6-2 or TRBV6-3 and TRBJ2-7, with D unclear. The sequence came from a woman in her twenties or thirties with acute COVID-19. Here the CDR3 reads CASSYGLNYEQYF. CDR3 DNA sequence: TGTGCCAGCAGTTATGGGCTAAACTACGAGCAGTACTTC.